The 25 T cell receptor beta chains reported below all come from one sample, sequenced in a study of PD-L1 blockade in urothelial cancer. Some clones are missing from TCRdb's copy, which holds only in-frame ones; the method was immunoSEQ multiplex PCR. In the table there are about 26,000 clones, approximately 86% of which are singletons. The sample in question was PBMCs, obtained around atezolizumab (anti-PD-L1) treatment. The receptors were sampled from a man in his 60s with urothelial cancer.

CDR3 sequence (DNA): TGCAGCGTTGTCTATACAGGTCGGAATTACGAGCAGTACTTC. Its protein is CSVVYTGRNYEQYF. The chain recombines TRBV29-1 with TRBJ2-7, with a possible D match to TRBD1 (5 bases). This CDR3 is built from 14 residues. V was shortened by 4 bases and J by 4 bases, with 17 bases between the two germline ends. Germline CDR1 reads SQVTM; CDR2 reads ANQGSEA.

This clone was observed a single time. The V call is TRBV7-8, the J call TRBJ1-2; D gene uncertain. Germline V lookup: CDR1 SGHVS, CDR2 FQNEAQ. V was cut by 5 bases and J by 4 bases, with 11 bases left in between. The CDR3 totals 13 residues. CDR3 sequence reads: CASSLGLSYGYTF. CDR3 DNA sequence: TGTGCCAGCAGCCTCGGACTATCCTATGGCTACACCTTC. The whole variable domain, remainder taken from reference TRBV7-8 and TRBJ1-2, is GAGVSQSPRYKVAKRGQDVALRCDPISGHVSLFWYQQALGQGPEFLTYFQNEAQLDKSGLPSDRFFAERPEGSVSTLKIQRTQQEDSAVYLCASSLGLSYGYTFGSGTRLTVV.

The rearrangement uses TRBV18 and TRBJ2-2; 11 bases map to TRBD1. The germline V gene has CDR1 KGHSH and CDR2 LQKENI. V was clipped by 3 bases and J by 1 base; unmatched bases: 10. The CDR3 has 19 amino acids. This CDR3 reads CASSPGTGGLDLNTGELFF. The CDR3 DNA reads TGTGCCAGCTCACCCGGGACAGGGGGACTAGATCTGAACACCGGGGAGCTGTTTTTT. The variable domain in full, completed from reference TRBV18 and TRBJ2-2, reads NAGVMQNPRHLVRRRGQEARLRCSPMKGHSHVYWYRQLPEEGLKFMVYLQKENIIDESGMPKERFSAEFPKEGPSILRIQQVVRGDSAAYFCASSPGTGGLDLNTGELFFGEGSRLTVL.

This chain links TRBV5-1 with TRBJ1-2, with D unclear. CDR1 SGHRS and CDR2 YFSETQ come from the germline V gene. The CDR3 length is 13 residues. V shed 1 base and J shed 4 bases, with 8 bases lying between them. CDR3 bases: TGCGCCAGCAGCTTGACAGCTATCTATGGCTACACCTTC. Amino acid sequence: CASSLTAIYGYTF. The full variable domain, completed using reference TRBV5-1 and TRBJ1-2, is KAGVTQTPRYLIKTRGQQVTLSCSPISGHRSVSWYQQTPGQGLQFLFEYFSETQRNKGNFPGRFSGRQFSNSRSEMNVSTLELGDSALYLCASSLTAIYGYTFGSGTRLTVV.

CDR3 in DNA: TGTGCCAGCAGTGAGGCCGGGGGGCAAAAGTACGAGCAGTACTTC. Its translation is CASSEAGGQKYEQYF. J is TRBJ2-7 and V is TRBV27, with D possibly matching TRBD2 (7 bases). Germline V gives CDR1 MNHEY, CDR2 SMNVEV (reference sequence). Trimming cost V 5 bases and J 4 bases, with 18 bases left between them. CDR3 length: 15 amino acids.

V is TRBV10-1 and J is TRBJ1-2; no reliable D call. Between the trimmed V and J ends, which lost 8 bases and 4 bases, there was a span of 23 bases. The germline V gene encodes CDR1 WNHNN and CDR2 SYGVQD (reference sequence). The CDR3 is made up of 16 amino acids. CDR3 nucleotide sequence: TGCGCCAGCGTTCTAACTAAGATCGCAAAGACCTATGGCTACACCTTC. Its translation: CASVLTKIAKTYGYTF.

The CDR3 bases are TGTGCCAGCAGGCGCACGGGGGGAAGCTCCTACAATGAGCAGTTCTTC. Amino acid sequence: CASRRTGGSSYNEQFF. The chain couples TRBV14 to TRBJ2-1; TRBD2 matches 7 bases. J lost 0 bases, V lost 6 bases, and 8 bases had no gene match. CDR1 SGHDN and CDR2 FVKESK come from the germline V gene. This CDR3 contains 16 residues. Complete variable domain (other parts from reference TRBV14 and TRBJ2-1): EAGVTQFPSHSVIEKGQTVTLRCDPISGHDNLYWYRRVMGKEIKFLLHFVKESKQDESGMPNNRFLAERTGGTYSTLKVQPAELEDSGVYFCASRRTGGSSYNEQFFGPGTRLTVL.

This chain connects TRBV5-1 to TRBJ2-1; TRBD2 agrees at 8 bases. V shed 4 bases and J 9 bases; nucleotides not matched to a gene: 9. Germline values: CDR1 SGHRS, CDR2 YFSETQ. CDR3 length: 14 residues. CDR3 in amino acids: CASSLAGAVGEQFF. The CDR3 region has the DNA TGCGCCAGCAGCCTAGCGGGCGCAGTGGGTGAGCAGTTCTTC.

The V gene is TRBV7-2, the J gene TRBJ2-2; 8 nucleotides match TRBD2. From germline, CDR1 is SGHTA and CDR2 FQGNSA. The ends lost 0 bases at V and 7 bases at J; junction bases unmatched: 7. The CDR3 loop spans 16 amino acids. The CDR3 DNA reads as TGTGCCAGCAGCTTAGCTGTAGCGGGGCGGGGCGGGGAGCTGTTTTTT. This encodes CASSLAVAGRGGELFF.

This chain uses TRBV2 with TRBJ2-3, with 7 bases identical to TRBD2. The ends lost 3 bases at V and 1 base at J; junction bases unmatched: 10. Germline V lookup: CDR1 SNHLY, CDR2 FYNNEI. CDR3 length: 17 amino acids. The CDR3 loop reads CASSDRTSSGGTDTQYF. The CDR3 DNA reads TGTGCCAGCAGTGATCGTACCTCTAGCGGAGGCACAGATACGCAGTATTTT.

The chain combines TRBV4-1 with TRBJ1-6; 7 nucleotides match TRBD1. J was trimmed by 5 bases and V by 4 bases; bases with no gene match: 20. The CDR3 runs 20 residues. The V gene's germline CDR1 is MGHRA and CDR2 YSYEKL. The CDR3 spells CASSPTFGQVPNGDNSPLHF. CDR3 in DNA: TGCGCCAGCAGCCCTACATTTGGACAGGTCCCGAACGGGGATAATTCACCCCTCCACTTT.

The gene calls are TRBV2 and TRBJ1-2; 7 nucleotides agree with TRBD1. J gave up 6 bases and V 7 bases, and 8 bases lay outside the gene matches. Germline loops: CDR1 SNHLY, CDR2 FYNNEI. CDR3 length: 13 amino acids. The CDR3 is CASKRTGPDGYTF. CDR3 in DNA: TGTGCCAGCAAGCGGACAGGTCCGGATGGCTACACCTTC.

This clone was found once. This sequence joins TRBV28 and TRBJ2-5, with 12 bases lining up with TRBD2. This CDR3 comprises 16 residues. The trim removed 3 bases at V and 2 bases at J, leaving 4 bases unmatched. Germline V CDR1 and CDR2: MDHEN, SYDVKM. This CDR3 reads CASSFFGTSGQETQYF. In DNA form, the CDR3 reads TGTGCCAGCAGTTTCTTTGGGACTAGCGGGCAAGAGACCCAGTACTTC.

The rearrangement joins TRBV5-1 to TRBJ2-1; possible D gene TRBD1, 6 bases. V gave up 0 bases and J gave up 4 bases, with 14 bases separating them. In germline, CDR1 is SGHRS, CDR2 YFSETQ. The CDR3 has 16 amino acids. The CDR3 coding sequence is TGCGCCAGCAGCTTGGGACAGGCGCAACAATACAATGAGCAGTTCTTC. Its translation is CASSLGQAQQYNEQFF.

V and J are TRBV27 and TRBJ1-5; unclear D gene. The V gene's germline CDR1 is MNHEY and CDR2 SMNVEV (reference sequence). V was clipped by 2 bases and J by 1 base, with 15 bases between them. The CDR3 sequence is 17 residues long. CDR3 bases: TGTGCCAGCAGTTTAATCTCCGGGGTGGGGAGCAATCAGCCCCAGCATTTT. Its protein is CASSLISGVGSNQPQHF.

As concerns this clone: This specimen includes other DNA sequences encoding the same CDR3. This sequence joins TRBV27 and TRBJ1-5, with TRBD1 matching 7 bases. Germline V gene lookup returns CDR1 MNHEY and CDR2 SMNVEV (reference sequence). The CDR3 length is 15 residues. After removal of 4 bases from V and 2 bases from J, the junction contained 5 bases not matched to a gene. CDR3 sequence: CASSSQGGGNQPQHF. CDR3 nucleotide sequence: TGTGCCAGCAGTTCCCAGGGGGGAGGCAATCAGCCCCAGCATTTT.

This clone was counted only a few times. The rearrangement links TRBV21-1 to TRBJ1-4. TRBV21-1 is an annotated pseudogene. This CDR3 is built from 15 residues. The CDR3 sequence is CASREGFSSGEKLFF. The CDR3 nucleotides read TGTGCCAGCAGGGAGGGATTTTCCTCAGGGGAAAAACTGTTTTTT.

V gene TRBV7-6 combines with J gene TRBJ2-2; the D gene is possibly TRBD1 (5 bases). The germline V gene encodes CDR1 SGHVS and CDR2 FNYEAQ. With 6 bases removed from V and 4 bases from J, the gap between germline ends came to 9 bases. This CDR3 is built from 13 residues. CDR3 protein: CASRGLGTGELFF. CDR3 coding DNA: TGTGCCAGCAGGGGGCTGGGCACCGGGGAGCTGTTTTTT.

The CDR3 region has the DNA TGTGCCAGCTACCGACACGGGGAGACCCGCACAGATACGCAGTATTTT. This sequence encodes CASYRHGETRTDTQYF. This rearrangement joins TRBV7-9 to TRBJ2-3, with a possible D match to TRBD2 (5 bases). Germline CDR1 reads SEHNR; CDR2 reads FQNEAQ (reference sequence). The CDR3 has 16 residues. V lost 8 bases, J lost 1 base, and 19 bases lay in between.

The chain links TRBV5-1 to TRBJ1-2; TRBD1 matches at 9 bases. The germline CDR1 and CDR2 sequences are SGHRS and YFSETQ. With V trimmed by 4 bases and J by 3 bases, 4 bases remained unmatched. CDR3 length: 14 amino acids. CDR3 coding DNA: TGCGCCAGCAGCCAAACAGGGGGCGACTATGGCTACACCTTC. It encodes CASSQTGGDYGYTF.

This clone was observed a single time. The chain carries TRBV11-2 and TRBJ2-7; D is ambiguous. There are 15 residues in the CDR3. Trimming removed 1 base from V and 0 bases from J, with 10 bases in between. Germline lookup yields CDR1 SGHAT and CDR2 FQNNGV. The CDR3 DNA sequence: TGTGCCAGCAGCTTAGGGGCTGGAAGCTCCTACGAGCAGTACTTC. Its protein is CASSLGAGSSYEQYF.

The V gene is TRBV11-3, the J gene TRBJ2-7; 7 bases align to TRBD1. CDR3 length: 14 amino acids. The V segment lost 5 bases and the J segment 5 bases; nucleotides outside the gene matches: 9. CDR1 and CDR2 (germline): SGHNT, YENEEA. The CDR3 region is CASSTTGFSDEQYF. The CDR3 DNA sequence: TGTGCCAGCAGCACGACAGGGTTTTCCGACGAGCAGTACTTC.

CDR3 sequence (DNA): TGTGCCAGCCTCCAGGGGTCTGGGGCCAACGTCCTGACTTTC. Amino acids: CASLQGSGANVLTF. The gene calls are TRBV6-6 and TRBJ2-6; tentatively, D is TRBD1 (6 bases). The CDR3 sequence is 14 residues long. V was pared by 8 bases and J by 1 base, with 9 bases between. The germline V gene has CDR1 MNHNY and CDR2 SVGAGI (reference sequence).

The rearrangement joins TRBV6-1 to TRBJ1-1, with 9 bases that match TRBD1. This CDR3 has 15 amino acids. Germline CDR1 MNHNS, CDR2 SASEGT. Unmatched junction bases numbered 12, after V lost 8 bases and J lost 5 bases. For the CDR3, the DNA is TGTGCCAGCCTCTACTCGACAGGGGGTCGAACTGAAGCTTTCTTT. It codes for CASLYSTGGRTEAFF.

The genes are TRBV7-5 and TRBJ2-7; whether TRBD1, the table's D call, matches the DNA was not checked. TRBV7-5 counts as a pseudogene. The CDR3 contains 18 residues. CDR3 in DNA: TGTGCCAGAAGCCACATCGCCAGGCCTACATCCCACCTCGGCGAGCAGTACTTC. Translating it yields CARSHIARPTSHLGEQYF.